The TCR beta chain described here comes from a study of blood T cell repertoires in COVID-19. In the study overall: Samples representing acute and convalescent COVID-19 were sourced from the United States, Italy and Spain.

During active infection, Seattle patients enrolled and were then monitored through disease. This CDR3 is built from 15 residues. V gave up 5 bases and J gave up 3 bases, with 14 bases separating them. Germline V gene lookup returns CDR1 SGHRS and CDR2 YFSETQ. In the authors' workflow: Amplification of reference gene primers was used by the study to estimate nucleated cell counts. The repertoire was sequenced with immunoSEQ multiplex PCR; TCRdb's copy has only in-frame clones and lacks some. V, J and clone size are taken as reported in that table, and D and trimming were inferred from the DNA itself. The repertoire holds about 130,000 clones, approximately 90% seen once, with approximately 4.5% in the top ten.

The gene calls are TRBV5-1 and TRBJ1-4, with D possibly matching TRBD1 (5 bases). The sample was peripheral blood. This TCR was recovered from a man in his 60s with COVID-19, enrolled during active disease. As DNA, the CDR3 is TGCGCCAGCAGGGTAACTGGGGCCCCTAATGAAAAACTGTTTTTT. This encodes CASRVTGAPNEKLFF.